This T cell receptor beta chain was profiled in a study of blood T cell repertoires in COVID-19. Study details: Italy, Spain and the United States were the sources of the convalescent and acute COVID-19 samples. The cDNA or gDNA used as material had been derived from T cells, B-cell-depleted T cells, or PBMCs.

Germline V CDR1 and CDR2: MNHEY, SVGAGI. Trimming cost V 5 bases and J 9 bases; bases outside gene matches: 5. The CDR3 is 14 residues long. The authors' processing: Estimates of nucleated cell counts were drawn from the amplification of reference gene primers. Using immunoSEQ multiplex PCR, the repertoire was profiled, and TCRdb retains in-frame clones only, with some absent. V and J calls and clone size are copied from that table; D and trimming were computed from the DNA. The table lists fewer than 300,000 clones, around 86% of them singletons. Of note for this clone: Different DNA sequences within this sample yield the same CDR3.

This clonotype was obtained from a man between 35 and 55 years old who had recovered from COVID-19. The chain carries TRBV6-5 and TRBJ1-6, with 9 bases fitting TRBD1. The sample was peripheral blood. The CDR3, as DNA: TGTGCCAGCAGTCGGACAGGGGATGGTTCACCCCTCCACTTT. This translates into CASSRTGDGSPLHF.